The following is a T cell receptor beta chain sequence with its context. The data belong to a study of control samples from healthy donors and cancer patients. The assay was immunoSEQ multiplex PCR, and TCRdb's table has in-frame clones only and misses some. Of about 130,000 clones listed, about nine tenths are singletons. The V gene lost 0 bases and the J gene lost 14 bases, with 20 bases spanning the gap. Germline CDR1 SGHAT, CDR2 FQNNGV. There are 16 residues in the CDR3. This sequence originates from a man aged 18-30 years in good health. The sequenced sample was blood. The chain links TRBV11-2 to TRBJ1-6; tentatively, D is TRBD1 (5 bases). As DNA, the CDR3 is TGTGCCAGCAGCTTAGATCCTGAGGGGACCCGGAGGTCCCTCCACTTT. Protein product: CASSLDPEGTRRSLHF.